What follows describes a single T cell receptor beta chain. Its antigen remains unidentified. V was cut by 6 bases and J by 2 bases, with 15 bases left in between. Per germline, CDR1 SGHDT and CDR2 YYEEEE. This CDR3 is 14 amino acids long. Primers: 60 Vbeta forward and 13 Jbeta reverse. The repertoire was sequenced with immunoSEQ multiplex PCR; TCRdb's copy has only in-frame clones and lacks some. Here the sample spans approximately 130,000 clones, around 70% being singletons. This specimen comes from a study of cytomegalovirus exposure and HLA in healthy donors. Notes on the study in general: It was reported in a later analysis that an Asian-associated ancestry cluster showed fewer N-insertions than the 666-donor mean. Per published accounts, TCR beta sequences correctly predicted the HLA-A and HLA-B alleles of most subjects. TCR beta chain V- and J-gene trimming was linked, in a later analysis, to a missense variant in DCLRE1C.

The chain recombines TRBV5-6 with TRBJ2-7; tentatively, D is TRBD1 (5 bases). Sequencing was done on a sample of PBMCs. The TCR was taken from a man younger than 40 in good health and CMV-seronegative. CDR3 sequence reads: CASKVQVLTYEQYF. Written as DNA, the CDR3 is TGTGCCAGCAAAGTACAGGTGCTCACCTACGAGCAGTACTTC. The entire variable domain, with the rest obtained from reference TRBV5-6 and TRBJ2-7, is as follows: DAGVTQSPTHLIKTRGQQVTLRCSPKSGHDTVSWYQQALGQGPQFIFQYYEEEERQRGNFPDRFSGHQFPNYSSELNVNALLLGDSALYLCASKVQVLTYEQYFGPGTRLTVT.